The 2 T cell receptor beta chains in this list originate from one sample, sequenced in a study of regulatory T cells in long-lasting Graves disease. iRepertoire HTBI primers and Arm-PCR of CDR3 regions built TCR beta libraries. TCRdb reanalysed the multiplex PCR reads using MiXCR and keeps one entry per CDR3 protein. The table records some 220,000 distinct CDR3 sequences, less than 20% of them present only once. Specified time point: newly diagnosed GD, antithyroid drugs for less than 3 months. RNA isolated from PBMCs was used to make the TCR library. These same records also appear under a second study, on T cells in Graves' hyperthyroidism and ophthalmopathy.

The starting material was peripheral blood mononuclear cells (PBMCs), obtained at new diagnosis, from a patient treated with antithyroid drugs. These receptors were collected from a woman aged 30 to 39 with Graves disease.

A few counts support this clonotype. The chain links TRBV20-1 to TRBJ2-1; D remains ambiguous. The CDR3 is made up of 11 amino acids. V was shortened by 6 bases and J by 7 bases, with 10 bases between the two germline ends. Germline V gene data show CDR1 as DFQATT and CDR2 as SNEGSKA (reference sequence). CDR3 amino acids: CSAAVLNEQFF. The CDR3 DNA reads TGCAGTGCCGCCGTCTTGAATGAGCAGTTCTTC.

This sequence joins TRBV12-3 or TRBV12-4 and TRBJ2-3, with unresolved D. This CDR3 comprises 12 residues. Deletions cut 4 bases from V and 5 bases from J, with 7 bases between. The CDR3 protein is CASSSPGDTQYF. The CDR3 DNA is TGTGCCAGCAGTTCCCCCGGAGATACGCAGTATTTT.